Reported below is one T cell receptor beta chain. This entry comes from a study of identical twins. The CDR3 is made up of 15 amino acids. The V gene lost 3 bases and the J gene lost 8 bases, with 19 bases spanning the gap. TCRdb redid the calling of the 5' RACE reads with MiXCR, one entry per CDR3 protein. The data hold roughly 1,500,000 distinct CDR3 sequences, with roughly a third observed a single time. The chain carries TRBV12-3 or TRBV12-4 and TRBJ1-2; D is uncertain. This TCR came from a newborn girl in good health. The sequenced sample was cord blood. For the CDR3, the DNA is TGTGCCAGCAGTTTTGGGCAGTCCCTGTGGAGGGGCTACACCTTC. It translates to CASSFGQSLWRGYTF.